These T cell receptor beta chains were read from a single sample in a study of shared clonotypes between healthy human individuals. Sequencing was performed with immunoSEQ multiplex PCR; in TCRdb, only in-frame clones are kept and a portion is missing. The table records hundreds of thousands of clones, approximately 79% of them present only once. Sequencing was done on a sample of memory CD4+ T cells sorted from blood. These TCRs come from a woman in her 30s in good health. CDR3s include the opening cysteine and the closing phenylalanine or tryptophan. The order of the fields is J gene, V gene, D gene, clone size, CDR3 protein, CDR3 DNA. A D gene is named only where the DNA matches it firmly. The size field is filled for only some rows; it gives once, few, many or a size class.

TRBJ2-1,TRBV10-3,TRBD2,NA,CAIRRTSASSYNEQFF,TGTGCCATCAGAAGAACTAGCGCGAGCTCCTACAATGAGCAGTTCTTC
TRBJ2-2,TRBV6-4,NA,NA,CASRAAQEAGELFF,TGTGCCAGCAGAGCGGCCCAGGAGGCCGGGGAGCTGTTTTTT
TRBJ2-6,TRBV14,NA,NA,CASSQDAGFSGANVLTF,TGTGCCAGCAGCCAAGATGCGGGGTTCTCTGGGGCCAACGTCCTGACTTTC
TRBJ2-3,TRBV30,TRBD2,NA,CAWSRGGTSGRKSTDTQYF,TGTGCCTGGAGTAGAGGAGGGACTAGCGGGAGGAAGAGCACAGATACGCAGTATTTT
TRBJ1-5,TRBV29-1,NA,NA,CSVITGIGQPQHF,TGCAGCGTCATTACAGGGATTGGCCAGCCCCAGCATTTT
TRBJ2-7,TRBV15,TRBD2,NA,CATSRWEGGRGRDEQYF,TGTGCCACCAGCAGATGGGAGGGCGGGAGAGGTCGGGACGAGCAGTACTTC
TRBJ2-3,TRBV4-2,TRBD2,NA,CASSQDTASGTDTQYF,TGTGCCAGCAGCCAAGATACGGCTAGCGGGACAGATACGCAGTATTTT
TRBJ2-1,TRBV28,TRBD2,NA,CASSSTSGAFNEQFF,TGTGCCAGCAGTTCGACTAGCGGGGCCTTCAATGAGCAGTTCTTC
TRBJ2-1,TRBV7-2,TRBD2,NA,CASSGWGGDEQFF,TGTGCCAGCAGCGGGTGGGGAGGGGATGAGCAGTTCTTC
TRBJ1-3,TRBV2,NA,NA,CASSPINSGNTIYF,TGTGCCAGCAGCCCTATAAACTCTGGAAACACCATATATTTT
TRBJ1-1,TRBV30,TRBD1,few,CAWRGQGNTEAFF,TGTGCCTGGAGGGGACAGGGAAACACTGAAGCTTTCTTT
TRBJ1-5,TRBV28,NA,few,CASSLYSNQPQHF,TGTGCCAGCAGCCTCTATAGCAATCAGCCCCAGCATTTT
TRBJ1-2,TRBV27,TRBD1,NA,CASSRTGTGDGYTF,TGTGCCAGCAGTAGGACCGGGACAGGGGACGGCTACACCTTC
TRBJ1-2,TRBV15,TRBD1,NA,CATSRAGEGAGGYTF,TGTGCCACCAGCAGAGCCGGGGAGGGGGCTGGGGGCTACACCTTC
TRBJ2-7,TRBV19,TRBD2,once,CASSMIFPTLAGPHEQYF,TGTGCCAGTAGTATGATTTTCCCGACACTAGCGGGACCCCACGAGCAGTACTTC
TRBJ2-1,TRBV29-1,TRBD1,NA,CSCWGGQGSHEQFF,TGCAGCTGCTGGGGGGGACAGGGGTCCCATGAGCAGTTCTTC